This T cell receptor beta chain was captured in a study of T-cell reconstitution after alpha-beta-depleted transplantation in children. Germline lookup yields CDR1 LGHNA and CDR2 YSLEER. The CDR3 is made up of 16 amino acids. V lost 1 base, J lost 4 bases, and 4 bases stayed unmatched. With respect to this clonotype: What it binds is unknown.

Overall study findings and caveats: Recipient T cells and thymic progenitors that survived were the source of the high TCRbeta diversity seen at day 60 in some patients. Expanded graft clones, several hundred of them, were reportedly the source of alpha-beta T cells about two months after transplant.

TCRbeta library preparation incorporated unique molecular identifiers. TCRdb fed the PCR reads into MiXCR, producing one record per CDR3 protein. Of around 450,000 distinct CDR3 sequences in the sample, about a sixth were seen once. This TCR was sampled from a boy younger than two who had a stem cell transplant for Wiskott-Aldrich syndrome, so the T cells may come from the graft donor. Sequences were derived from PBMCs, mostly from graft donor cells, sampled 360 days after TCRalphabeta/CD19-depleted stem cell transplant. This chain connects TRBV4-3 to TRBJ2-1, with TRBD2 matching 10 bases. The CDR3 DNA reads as TGCGCCAGCAGCCAAGGAACTAGCGGGATGTACAATGAGCAGTTCTTC. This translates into CASSQGTSGMYNEQFF.